The following is a T cell receptor (beta chain) sequence with its context. Its antigen is still unknown. TCRdb independently ran MiXCR on the 5' RACE reads; one entry per CDR3 protein. The sample shows 450,000 to 650,000 distinct CDR3 sequences, around 17% of them seen only once. This sample was taken from a study of T-cell memory formation after mild COVID-19. Whole-study results and caveats: There were some responding clones in pre-infection memory, which suggested that cross-reactive memory had joined.

The TCR comes from an adult woman who had mild COVID-19 (a few samples of this study predate the infection). Cell type and time point are not known. Sequencing input: PBMCs or a T cell subset sorted from them (not recorded which).

Here the CDR3 DNA reads TGTGCCAGCAGTTACTCCGGGGGCGGGGGCTACGAGCAGTACTTC. It encodes CASSYSGGGGYEQYF. This rearrangement joins TRBV6-6 to TRBJ2-7; D might be TRBD2 (7 bases). Germline lookup yields CDR1 MNHNY and CDR2 SVGAGI (reference sequence). CDR3 length: 15 residues. Trimming removed 0 bases from V and 3 bases from J, with 12 bases in between.